This TCR beta chain stems from a study of cytomegalovirus exposure and HLA in healthy donors (TCRdb year 2017). Broadly, across the study: According to an earlier analysis of several hundred of the donors, about 179 million T cells yielded roughly 110 million unique TCR beta sequences and 276 Gb of sequence data. About 280 gigabases of sequencing data and around 90 million unique TCR sequences made up an early release that covered some 640 HLA-typed donors. Of the roughly 430 genotyped donors, about 80% fell in the genetic ancestry cluster associated with self-reported Caucasian donors. The study aimed to test whether signatures of past pathogen exposure could be identified by cataloging public T cell receptors. The study used immunosequencing to profile the T cell repertoires of 666 subjects and linked those repertoires to cytomegalovirus serostatus. A separate validation cohort of about 110 different subjects was used in addition to the approximately 700-subject first cohort. To predict cytomegalovirus infection status, the study combined high-throughput TCR immunosequencing, statistical association of individual TCRs with disease status, and machine learning. In a later analysis, previously published TCR beta repertoires from some 640 donors were re-analyzed and high-resolution HLA genotyping was added so that TCR occurrence patterns could be studied. Rather than using new phenotypic data, the later analysis identified candidate immune exposures from TCR beta sequences and from how often those sequences occurred across donors. In an earlier analysis of 550 to 700 of the donors, high-throughput TCR beta sequencing was used to judge whether each TCR beta V gene segment behaved as functional or pseudogenic. Donor age, sex, ethnicity and CMV serostatus were compiled alongside the repertoire data. In a later genetic analysis, genome-wide SNP genotypes for about 55% of the roughly 700 donors were used, and that subset was treated as a discovery cohort. All discovery cohort repertoires had been generated using a single sequencing platform. Both class I and class II loci were covered by HLA typing, at four-digit resolution. Typing coverage differed by locus: A, B, C, DRB1 and DQB1 were typed in roughly 620-630 donors, DQA1 in roughly 510, DPA1 in approximately 610, and DPB1 in roughly 470. A few DR-DQ haplotypes were handled as single units for association and clustering because linkage in the cohort was strong. Among roughly 400 genotyped donors of the cohort, an average of approximately 230,000 unique TCR beta nucleotide sequences were sequenced per donor, about a sixth of them non-productive. General study outcomes and caveats: Because counts were too low, more than 15 rarely observed V segments, including chromosome 9 orphons, were left out of the earlier analysis of 500 to 750 of the donors. Roughly uniform sequencing depth across donors was assumed in presence/absence analyses, although this assumption may not hold. The classifier was reported to diagnose cytomegalovirus status with high specificity and sensitivity in both the original and validation cohorts. An earlier analysis of around 500 of the donors showed that most TCR beta V segments appeared in productive rearrangements either about 87% or about 30% of the time, which broadly matched IMGT annotations. HLA typing was unavailable for some donors at each locus, so association tests used only the typed subset. At a false discovery rate of 0.05, a later analysis linked about 17,000 TCR beta sequences to specific HLA alleles. A group of highly shared sequence variants was considered likely to be a technical artifact of the sequencing pipeline. Compared with equally common non-associated chains, HLA-associated TCR beta chains in a later analysis were more clonally expanded and had lower generation probabilities. The study listed 164 TCR beta chains as associated with cytomegalovirus. A further reported finding was that TCR beta sequences accurately predicted the HLA-A and HLA-B alleles for most subjects in the first cohort. While some public TCRs were present in many individuals, most TCR sequences turned up only very rarely across donors. An association between a missense DCLRE1C variant and V-gene and J-gene trimming of TCR beta chains was found in a later genetic analysis and replicated in an independent cohort. A later analysis reported that several top co-occurrence clusters appeared linked to parvovirus B19, influenza, CMV and Epstein-Barr virus. A few of the identified cytomegalovirus-associated TCR beta chains were confirmed in vitro to be specific for cytomegalovirus antigens. The cohort was sequenced for TCR beta chains only, and without alpha or paired-chain data the features that could be detected were limited. Immune exposure information for the cohort was limited to CMV serostatus. Compared with the roughly 700-donor mean, donors in an Asian-associated ancestry cluster had fewer N-insertions in productive TCRs, according to a later genetic analysis. The authors suggested that the approach could potentially be generalized to other disease states and immunological phenotypes. When HLA alleles, especially DR and DQ, strongly co-occurred, TCR associations were difficult to assign to individual alleles. According to a later analysis, most CMV-associated TCR beta chains appeared to be HLA-restricted, and the HLA associations seemed to be driven largely by CMV exposure. Correlated functional status among segregating V segments might be attributable to linkage disequilibrium, but an unknown experimental factor could not be ruled out. In a later analysis, TCR association rates were found to vary across HLA loci, with the most associated TCRs seen for DRB1 alleles and the fewest for HLA-C alleles.

The cohort was made up of hundreds of healthy bone marrow donors. Cohort members were all nominally healthy when sampled, although unrecorded immune exposures were likely present. The donor was CMV seropositive and belonged to the group of 250 to 300 seropositive cohort members. A peripheral blood sample was provided by each donor, and peripheral blood mononuclear cells were used for TCR beta sequencing. Genomic DNA extraction from the blood cell samples was performed with the Qiagen DNeasy Blood Extraction Kit. Libraries were made using the immunoSEQ multiplex PCR assay. For the multiplex PCR, a mixture combining 60 forward primers for TCR Vbeta segments and 13 reverse primers for TCR Jbeta segments was used. The CDR3 region of rearranged TCR beta genes was amplified from genomic DNA by a multiplex PCR assay. Amplified TCR beta libraries were sequenced as 87-base-pair reads on the Illumina HiSeq System. The study's processing was this. Across the 500 to 750 repertoires, a later analysis counted 60 million to 90 million unique TCR beta chains, roughly 11 million of which were shared by at least two donors. Raw reads were error-corrected and collapsed into unique sequences with a nearest-neighbor algorithm that merged closely related sequences to remove PCR and sequencing errors. To assign V, D and J gene segments, CDR3 sequences were aligned to IMGT reference sequences. For a sequence to be retained, at least a six-nucleotide match to both a V gene segment and a J gene segment was required. A rearrangement counted as productive if the CDR3 had no stop codons and remained in frame with V and J, and every other rearrangement counted as non-productive. CDR3 was defined by IMGT convention, running from the second conserved V-encoded cysteine to the conserved J-encoded phenylalanine. In an earlier analysis of approximately 500 of the donors, sequences lacking an unambiguous match to a single V gene segment were excluded. In an earlier analysis of approximately 590 of the donors, a V segment was called functional when productive rearrangements were above 56.7%, and segregating when the standard deviation between donors exceeded 5%. To diagnose cytomegalovirus status from the catalog of TCR beta chain sequences, a statistical classification framework was built. In a later analysis, V and J genes were assigned by comparing TCR nucleotide sequences against IMGT/GENE-DB human TR gene sequences. In a later analysis, CDR3 sequences and most-parsimonious VDJ recombination scenarios were assigned using the TCRdist pipeline. In a later analysis, every TCR beta chain was defined by the combination of its CDR3 amino acid sequence and its V-gene family, and reads without a unique V-gene family were dropped. In a later analysis, 450 to 600 highly shared, low-generation-probability nucleotide sequences were removed to address suspected cross-contamination and a sequencing artifact. In a later analysis, a clonal expansion index was calculated for each public chain from normalized within-repertoire ranks of inferred template counts. In a later analysis, generation probabilities were computed using a VDJ recombination model fitted to out-of-frame rearrangements, and the results were checked against IGoR. In a later analysis, hypergeometric tests were used to score TCR-TCR, TCR-HLA and TCR-CMV co-occurrence, with a repertoire-size bias correction applied to TCR pairs. To estimate false discovery rates, a later analysis permuted the HLA or CMV assignments 20 times. In a later analysis, co-occurring TCRs were grouped with DBSCAN, and TCRdist sequence similarity was added when clustering was performed within HLA-allele-positive subsets. For co-occurrence clustering, repertoires with fewer than 30,000 or more than 120,000 public chains were excluded, along with 5 or 6 repertoires with anomalous nucleotide sharing. The table comes from immuneACCESS by way of TCRdb, which keeps in-frame sequences with V and J called. Part of the clones is missing from these tables; in studies checked, under half for an unresolved V gene and the rest for unknown reasons. V and J calls and clone size come straight from that table; D and trimming were deduced from the DNA. A total of 85,000 to 130,000 clones appear in this sample, about 75% of them only once. The biggest ten clones account for around 2.8% of the sample.

This clone was picked up a small number of times. The antigen this receptor binds is unknown. No quality values exist for individual bases; no much larger clone is one base distant. This sequence was found in a male donor in good health and CMV-seropositive. Sequenced: PBMCs.

The CDR3 region reads CASSEVGGDYNEQFF. The DNA sequence follows: TGTGCCAGCAGTGAAGTCGGGGGGGATTACAATGAGCAGTTCTTC. The chain is encoded by TRBV6-4 joined to TRBJ2-1; TRBD2 agrees with 8 junctional bases. Reading from cysteine to phenylalanine, the CDR3 counts 15 amino acids. Only the CDR3 portion is preserved as DNA: 45 bases, with reading frame beginning at the first base. In the germline V gene, CDR1 corresponds to MRHNA and CDR2 to SNTAGT. V is cut back by 3 bases and J by 4 bases, with 5 bases in the junction unmatched.